This TCR beta chain was captured in a study of somatic mutations in cytotoxic T cells in rheumatoid arthritis. Background on the study: Sorting by flow gave nearly 100% purity for some V beta antibody-stained T-cell populations, including V beta1+ cells sequenced for TCRB. Broader study findings: It was in rheumatoid arthritis patients, but not in healthy controls, that CD8+ clonality increased with age. Age-matched healthy controls and rheumatoid arthritis patients had CD8+ T-cell clonality that did not differ significantly.

Sequencing used immunoSEQ multiplex PCR; TCRdb keeps in-frame clones, though not all of them. The repertoire holds some 35,000 clones, about 80% seen once, with approximately 3.2% in the top ten. Positive magnetic bead selection separated CD4+ and CD8+ cells, and flow cytometry confirmed purity. Notes on this clone: Its target is not known.

CDR3 length equals 14 residues. The ends were cut back, 4 bases at V and 0 bases at J, with 9 bases in the middle. Germline V gives CDR1 LNHDA, CDR2 SQIVND (reference sequence). The sequenced sample was CD8+ T cells sorted from blood. This TCR was sampled from a man aged 40-50 years in good health. The chain couples TRBV19 to TRBJ2-5; D gene ambiguous. The CDR3 nucleotides are TGTGCCAGTAGTACCCGGGTATACCAAGAGACCCAGTACTTC. Its protein is CASSTRVYQETQYF.